This TCR beta chain was recovered during a study of T-cell reconstitution after alpha-beta-depleted transplantation in children. Unique molecular identifiers were used to barcode this TCRbeta library. TCRdb called the PCR reads again in MiXCR, with one record for every CDR3 protein. The sample carries approximately 200,000 distinct CDR3 sequences, more than 14% recorded once. Germline lookup yields CDR1 SGHRS and CDR2 YFSETQ. This CDR3 is built from 15 residues. V lost 0 bases to trimming and J lost 6 bases, with 16 bases between them. This clonotype was observed at least ten times. The source was PBMCs from the stem cell graft donor, collected from the stem cell graft. V usage is TRBV5-1 and J usage is TRBJ2-7, with D perhaps matching TRBD1 or TRBD2 (5 bases each). This receptor was taken from a human donor who donated a stem cell graft to a child with acute lymphoblastic leukemia. CDR3 sequence (DNA): TGCGCCAGCAGCTTGGTGGGGGTCGGACTGGGCGAGCAGTACTTC. Protein: CASSLVGVGLGEQYF. Filled out from reference TRBV5-1 and TRBJ2-7, the complete variable domain reads KAGVTQTPRYLIKTRGQQVTLSCSPISGHRSVSWYQQTPGQGLQFLFEYFSETQRNKGNFPGRFSGRQFSNSRSEMNVSTLELGDSALYLCASSLVGVGLGEQYFGPGTRLTVT.